This TCR beta chain was sequenced in a study of shared clonotypes between healthy human individuals. General study findings and limits: Generally, estimated richness proved larger in naive subsets than it did in memory subsets. It was the non-shared clonotypes that had lower generation probabilities than clonotypes shared by all four donors.

Sorted-subset replicate PCR reactions were performed with around 200 ng DNA, corresponding to tens of thousands of T cell genomes. Sequencing was performed with immunoSEQ multiplex PCR; in TCRdb, only in-frame clones are kept and a portion is missing. The sample holds roughly 2.2 million clones; 85% to 95% are singletons and the top ten take 0.37%. About this clone: Its cognate antigen is unknown.

This CDR3 contains 14 residues. With 4 bases removed from V and 5 bases from J, the gap between germline ends came to 11 bases. Germline CDR1 reads MNHNY; CDR2 reads SVGAGI (reference sequence). This clonotype originated in a man between 18 and 35 years old in good health. Some clones in this sample may be carry-over from other donors' samples. The sequenced material came from naive CD4+ T cells from PBMCs. The subset here: CD45RA+ positively selected. The chain carries TRBV6-6 and TRBJ1-4, with D perhaps TRBD1 (6 bases). In DNA form, the CDR3 reads TGTGCCAGCAGTTCACAGGGCTACAATGAAAAACTGTTTTTT. As protein: CASSSQGYNEKLFF.